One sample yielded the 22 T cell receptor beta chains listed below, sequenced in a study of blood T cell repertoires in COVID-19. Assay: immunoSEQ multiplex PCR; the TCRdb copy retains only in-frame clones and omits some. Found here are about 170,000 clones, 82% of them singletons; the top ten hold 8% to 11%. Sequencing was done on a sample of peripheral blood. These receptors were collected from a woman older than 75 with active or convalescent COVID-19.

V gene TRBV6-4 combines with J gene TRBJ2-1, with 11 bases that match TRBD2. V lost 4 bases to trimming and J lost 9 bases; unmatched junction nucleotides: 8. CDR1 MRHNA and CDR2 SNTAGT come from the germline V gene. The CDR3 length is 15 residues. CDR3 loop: CASSVLAGGVGEQFF. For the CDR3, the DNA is TGTGCCAGCAGTGTCCTAGCGGGAGGTGTGGGTGAGCAGTTCTTC.

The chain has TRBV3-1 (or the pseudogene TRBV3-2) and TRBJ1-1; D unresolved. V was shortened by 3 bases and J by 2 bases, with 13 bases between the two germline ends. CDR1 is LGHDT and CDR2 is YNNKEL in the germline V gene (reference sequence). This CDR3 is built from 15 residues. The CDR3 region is CASSQRRALNTEAFF. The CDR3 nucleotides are TGTGCCAGCAGCCAGCGGAGGGCATTAAACACTGAAGCTTTCTTT.

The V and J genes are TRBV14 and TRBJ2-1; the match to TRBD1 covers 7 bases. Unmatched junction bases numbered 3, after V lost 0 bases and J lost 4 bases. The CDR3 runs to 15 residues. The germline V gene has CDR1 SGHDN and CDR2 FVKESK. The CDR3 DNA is TGTGCCAGCAGCCAAGAAAGGACAGGATACAATGAGCAGTTCTTC. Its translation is CASSQERTGYNEQFF.

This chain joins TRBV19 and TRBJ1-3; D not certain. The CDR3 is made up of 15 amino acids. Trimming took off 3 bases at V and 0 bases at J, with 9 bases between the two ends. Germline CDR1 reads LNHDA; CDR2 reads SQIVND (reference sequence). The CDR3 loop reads CASSIPGLSGNTIYF. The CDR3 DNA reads TGTGCCAGTAGTATCCCCGGACTCTCTGGAAACACCATATATTTT.

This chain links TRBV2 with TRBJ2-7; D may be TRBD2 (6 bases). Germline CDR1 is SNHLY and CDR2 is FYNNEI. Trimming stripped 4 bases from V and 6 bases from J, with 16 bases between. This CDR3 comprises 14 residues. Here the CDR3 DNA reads TGTGCCAGCAGTGCCCTAGCGCTTAAGGGCGAGCAGTACTTC. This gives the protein CASSALALKGEQYF.

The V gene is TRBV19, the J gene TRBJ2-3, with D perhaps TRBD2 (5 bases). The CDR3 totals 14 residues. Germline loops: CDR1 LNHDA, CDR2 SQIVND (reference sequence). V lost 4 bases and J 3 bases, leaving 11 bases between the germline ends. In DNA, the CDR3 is TGTGCCAGTAGTAGCCCACGAGGGACAGATACGCAGTATTTT. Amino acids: CASSSPRGTDTQYF.

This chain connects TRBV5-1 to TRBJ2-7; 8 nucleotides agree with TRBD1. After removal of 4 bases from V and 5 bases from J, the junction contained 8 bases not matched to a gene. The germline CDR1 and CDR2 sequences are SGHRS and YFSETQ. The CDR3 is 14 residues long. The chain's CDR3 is CASSPGQAAHEQYF. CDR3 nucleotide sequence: TGCGCCAGCAGCCCGGGACAGGCTGCCCACGAGCAGTACTTC.

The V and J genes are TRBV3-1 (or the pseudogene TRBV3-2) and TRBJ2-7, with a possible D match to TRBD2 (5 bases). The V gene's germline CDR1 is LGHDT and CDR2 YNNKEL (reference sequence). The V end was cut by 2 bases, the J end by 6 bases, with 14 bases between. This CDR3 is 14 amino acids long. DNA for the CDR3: TGTGCCAGCAGCCAACGCTCAACTAGTACCGAGCAGTACTTC. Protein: CASSQRSTSTEQYF.

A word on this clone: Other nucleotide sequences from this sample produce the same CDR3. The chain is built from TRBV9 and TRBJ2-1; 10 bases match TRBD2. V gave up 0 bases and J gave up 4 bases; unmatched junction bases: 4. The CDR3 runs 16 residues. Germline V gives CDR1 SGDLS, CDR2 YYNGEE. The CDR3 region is CASSVGLAGDYNEQFF. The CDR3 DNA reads TGTGCCAGCAGCGTAGGGCTAGCGGGAGATTACAATGAGCAGTTCTTC. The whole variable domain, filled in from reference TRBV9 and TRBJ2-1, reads DSGVTQTPKHLITATGQRVTLRCSPRSGDLSVYWYQQSLDQGLQFLIQYYNGEERAKGNILERFSAQQFPDLHSELNLSSLELGDSALYFCASSVGLAGDYNEQFFGPGTRLTVL.

Here the CDR3 reads CASSPGVPGGELFF. In nucleotides, the CDR3 is TGTGCCAGCAGCCCCGGAGTCCCGGGTGGGGAGCTGTTTTTT. The chain has TRBV14 and TRBJ2-2; D unresolved. V gave up 4 bases and J gave up 8 bases, with 14 bases separating them. The CDR3 runs 14 residues. Germline CDR1 is SGHDN and CDR2 is FVKESK.

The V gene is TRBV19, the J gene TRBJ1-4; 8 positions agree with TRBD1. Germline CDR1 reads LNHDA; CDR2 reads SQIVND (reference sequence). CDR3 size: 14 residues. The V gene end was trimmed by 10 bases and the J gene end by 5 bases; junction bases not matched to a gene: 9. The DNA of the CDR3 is TGTGCCACGGGACAGGTGGGAAGGAATGAAAAACTGTTTTTT. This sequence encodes CATGQVGRNEKLFF.

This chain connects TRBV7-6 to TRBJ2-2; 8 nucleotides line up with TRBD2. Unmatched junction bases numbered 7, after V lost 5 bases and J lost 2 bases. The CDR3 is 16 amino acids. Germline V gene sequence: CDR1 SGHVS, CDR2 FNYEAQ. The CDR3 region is CASSPLGGANTGELFF. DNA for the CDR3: TGTGCCAGCAGCCCCCTCGGGGGGGCAAACACCGGGGAGCTGTTTTTT. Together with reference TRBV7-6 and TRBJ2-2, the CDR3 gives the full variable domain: GAGVSQSPRYKVTKRGQDVALRCDPISGHVSLYWYRQALGQGPEFLTYFNYEAQQDKSGLPNDRFSAERPEGSISTLTIQRTEQRDSAMYRCASSPLGGANTGELFFGEGSRLTVL.

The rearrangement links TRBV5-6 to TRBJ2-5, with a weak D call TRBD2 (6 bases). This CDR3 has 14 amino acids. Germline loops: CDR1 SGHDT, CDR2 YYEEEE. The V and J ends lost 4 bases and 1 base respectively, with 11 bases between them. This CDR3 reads CASSAPGLQETQYF. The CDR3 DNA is TGTGCCAGCAGCGCTCCGGGACTCCAAGAGACCCAGTACTTC. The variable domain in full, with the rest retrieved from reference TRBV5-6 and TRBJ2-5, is DAGVTQSPTHLIKTRGQQVTLRCSPKSGHDTVSWYQQALGQGPQFIFQYYEEEERQRGNFPDRFSGHQFPNYSSELNVNALLLGDSALYLCASSAPGLQETQYFGPGTRLLVL.

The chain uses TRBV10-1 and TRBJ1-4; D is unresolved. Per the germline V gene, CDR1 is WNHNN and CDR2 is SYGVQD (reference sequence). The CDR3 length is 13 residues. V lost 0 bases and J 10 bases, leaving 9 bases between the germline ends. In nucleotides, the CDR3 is TGCGCCAGCAGTGAGTCGCGGGATGCAAAACTGTTTTTT. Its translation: CASSESRDAKLFF.

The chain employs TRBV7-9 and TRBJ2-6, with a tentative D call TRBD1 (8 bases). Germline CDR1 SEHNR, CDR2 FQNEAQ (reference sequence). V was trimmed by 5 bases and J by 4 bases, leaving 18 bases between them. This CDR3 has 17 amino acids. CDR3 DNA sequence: TGTGCCAGCAGCGCCCGGACAGGGCGGGGGGGGGCCAACGTCCTGACTTTC. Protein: CASSARTGRGGANVLTF.

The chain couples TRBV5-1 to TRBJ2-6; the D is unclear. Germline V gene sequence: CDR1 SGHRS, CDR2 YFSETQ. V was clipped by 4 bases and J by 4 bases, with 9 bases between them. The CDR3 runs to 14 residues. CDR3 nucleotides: TGCGCCAGCAGCCCAGGTTCGGGGGCCAACGTCCTGACTTTC. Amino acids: CASSPGSGANVLTF.

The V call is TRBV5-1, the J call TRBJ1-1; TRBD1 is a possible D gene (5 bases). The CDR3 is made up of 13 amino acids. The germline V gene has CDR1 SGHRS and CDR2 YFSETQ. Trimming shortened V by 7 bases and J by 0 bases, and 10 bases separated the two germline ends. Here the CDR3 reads CASRRGMNTEAFF. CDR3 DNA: TGCGCCAGCCGAAGGGGAATGAACACTGAAGCTTTCTTT.

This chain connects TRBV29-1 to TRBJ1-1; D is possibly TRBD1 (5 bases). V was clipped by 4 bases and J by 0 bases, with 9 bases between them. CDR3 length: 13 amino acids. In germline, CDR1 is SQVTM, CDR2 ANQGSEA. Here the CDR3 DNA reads TGCAGCGTTGTAGCAGGGCTGAACACTGAAGCTTTCTTT. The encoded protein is CSVVAGLNTEAFF.

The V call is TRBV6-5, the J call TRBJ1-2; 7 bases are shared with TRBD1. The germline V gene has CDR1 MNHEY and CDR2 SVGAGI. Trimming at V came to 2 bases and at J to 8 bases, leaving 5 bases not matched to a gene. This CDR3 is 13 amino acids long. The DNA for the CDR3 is TGTGCCAGCAGTTACGGGGACAGATGGGGCTACACCTTC. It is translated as CASSYGDRWGYTF.

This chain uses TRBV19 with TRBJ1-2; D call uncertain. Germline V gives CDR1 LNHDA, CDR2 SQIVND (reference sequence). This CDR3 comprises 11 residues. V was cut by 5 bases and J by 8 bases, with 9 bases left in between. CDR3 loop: CASSGAYGYTF. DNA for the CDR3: TGTGCCAGTAGTGGAGCTTACGGCTACACCTTC.

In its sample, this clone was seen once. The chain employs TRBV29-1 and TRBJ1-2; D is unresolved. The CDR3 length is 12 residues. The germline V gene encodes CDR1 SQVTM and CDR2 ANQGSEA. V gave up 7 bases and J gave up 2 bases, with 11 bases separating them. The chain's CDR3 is CSALDQNYGYTF. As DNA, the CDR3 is TGCAGCGCCCTAGACCAAAACTATGGCTACACCTTC.

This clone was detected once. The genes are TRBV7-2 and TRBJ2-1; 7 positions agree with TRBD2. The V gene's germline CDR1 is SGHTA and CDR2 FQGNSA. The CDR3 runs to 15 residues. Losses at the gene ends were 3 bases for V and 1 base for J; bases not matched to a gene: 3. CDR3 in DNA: TGTGCCAGCAGCTTGGGGGGGACGTCCTACAATGAGCAGTTCTTC. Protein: CASSLGGTSYNEQFF.